The source of this TCR beta chain is a study of cytomegalovirus exposure and HLA in healthy donors. Across the whole study: The 100 million to 120 million unique TCR beta sequences, from roughly 170 million T cells, were found by an earlier analysis.

CDR1 is SGHAT and CDR2 is FQNNGV in the germline V gene. The V segment lost 1 base and the J segment 6 bases; nucleotides outside the gene matches: 3. CDR3 length: 15 amino acids. Regarding the study as a whole: For TCR beta chains, V- and J-gene trimming was later linked to a missense DCLRE1C variant. TCR beta sequences reportedly predicted the HLA-A and HLA-B alleles of most subjects accurately. Later analysis suggested most CMV-associated TCR beta chains were HLA-restricted.

PCR primers comprised 60 Vbeta and 13 Jbeta primers. TCRdb keeps only in-frame clones here, not all; method: immunoSEQ multiplex PCR. The table records about 160,000 clones, roughly 87% of them present only once. On this clone itself: The antigen remains undetermined.

V is TRBV11-2 and J is TRBJ2-2, with 9 bases aligning to TRBD1. The clonotype comes from a man aged 50 to 59 in good health and CMV-seropositive. What was sequenced was PBMCs. The CDR3 nucleotides are TGTGCCAGCAGCTTAGGGACAGGGGCATCCGGGGAGCTGTTTTTT. It is translated as CASSLGTGASGELFF.